These 28 T cell receptor beta chains came from one sample sequenced in a study of T cell repertoires in aging, cancer and after chemotherapy (dated by TCRdb to the late 2010s). Instead of sorted cells or RNA, genomic DNA extracted from peripheral blood served as the source for amplifying TCR beta rearrangements. Sequencing used an Illumina MiSeq. Multiplex touch-down PCR with a mixed TRB-A/B primer pool was used to amplify rearranged TRB sequences covering the V, D and J segments. TCRdb reworked the public reads: Q25 trimming with fastp, MiXCR clone assembly, productive beta chains retained. Records with the same CDR3 protein are collapsed into one entry carrying the most frequent genes and DNA. The sample profile shows 12,000 or so distinct CDR3 sequences; 30% to 35% of them were found once. The ten largest make up roughly a tenth of the sample. The sample consisted of blood. These receptors came from a human donor in good health. The donor label of this sample is uncertain.

A note on this clonotype: Just one base apart from a much larger clone, this may be a read error. The rearrangement joins TRBV11-1 to TRBJ1-2; D is perhaps TRBD1 (6 bases). Germline V gene sequence: CDR1 SGHAT, CDR2 FQDESV (reference sequence). This CDR3 is built from 14 residues. CDR3 coding DNA: TGTGCCATCAGCTTTGGCAGGGGATCTGATGGCTACACCTTC. As protein: CAISFGRGSDGYTF.

The chain combines TRBV19 with TRBJ2-1; 15 bases map to TRBD2. Germline loops: CDR1 LNHDA, CDR2 SQIVND (reference sequence). This CDR3 is 19 amino acids long. The junction had 8 bases not matched to a gene; V was cut back by 5 bases and J by 0 bases. The DNA of the CDR3 is TGTGCCAGTAGTGTCGGACTAGCGGGGGGGCTAAGCTCCTACAATGAGCAGTTCTTC. It codes for CASSVGLAGGLSSYNEQFF.

This clonotype is judged medium-sized. The CDR3 region has the DNA TGTGCCAGTAGTATTGGGGTTGATACGCAGTATTTT. It codes for CASSIGVDTQYF. V and J are TRBV19 and TRBJ2-3; D is uncertain. This CDR3 contains 12 residues. V lost 3 bases and J 6 bases, leaving 7 bases between the germline ends. Germline-derived CDR1 and CDR2 are LNHDA and SQIVND (reference sequence).

This chain links TRBV6-2 or TRBV6-3 with TRBJ1-1, with 7 nucleotides matching TRBD1. This CDR3 comprises 14 residues. Trimming at V came to 6 bases and at J to 1 base, leaving 5 bases not matched to a gene. Germline assignment: CDR1 MNHEY and CDR2 SVGEGT. CDR3 DNA: TGTGCCAGCAGATGGGGACAGTCGAACACTGAAGCTTTCTTT. Protein: CASRWGQSNTEAFF.

The sample holds a few counts of this clonotype. The chain joins TRBV12-3 or TRBV12-4 to TRBJ1-2; D call uncertain. V was clipped by 6 bases and J by 7 bases, with 12 bases between them. CDR3 length: 12 amino acids. This CDR3 reads CASSPRSGGYTF. In nucleotides, the CDR3 is TGTGCCAGCAGCCCCCGTTCGGGTGGCTACACCTTC.

By frequency in the sample, this clonotype is medium-sized. The chain couples TRBV18 to TRBJ2-7; D may be TRBD2 (7 bases). Germline V CDR1 and CDR2: KGHSH, LQKENI. The V and J ends lost 0 bases and 4 bases respectively, with 13 bases between them. This CDR3 comprises 15 residues. CDR3 sequence reads: CASSPPARGGYEQYF. The CDR3 region has the DNA TGTGCCAGCTCACCACCGGCCAGGGGAGGGTACGAGCAGTACTTC.

This clonotype has more than one count but fewer than ten. This sequence joins TRBV5-6 and TRBJ2-1, with TRBD1 matching 10 bases. Per the germline V gene, CDR1 is SGHDT and CDR2 is YYEEEE. V lost 3 bases to trimming and J lost 4 bases; unmatched junction nucleotides: 10. This CDR3 contains 17 residues. The DNA of the CDR3 is TGTGCCAGCAGCTACAGACAGGGGGCACCCCCTTACAATGAGCAGTTCTTC. This codes for CASSYRQGAPPYNEQFF.

Worth noting for this clonotype: This may be a read error, as it is one base from a much larger clone. The V gene is TRBV6-4, the J gene TRBJ2-5, with D possibly called TRBD1 or TRBD2 (6 bases each). This CDR3 comprises 15 residues. The V and J ends lost 4 bases and 11 bases respectively, with 23 bases between them. Germline loops: CDR1 MRHNA, CDR2 SNTAGT. The CDR3 sequence is CASSAGAEPSSEQYF. For the CDR3, the DNA is TGTGCCAGCAGTGCGGGGGCCGAACCGAGTAGTGAGCAGTACTTC.

This clonotype has a single count. The V gene is TRBV6-6, the J gene TRBJ2-3; 13 nucleotides match TRBD2. CDR1 is MNHNY and CDR2 is SVGAGI in the germline V gene (reference sequence). Trimming at V came to 6 bases and at J to 4 bases, leaving 4 bases not matched to a gene. This CDR3 has 15 residues. CDR3 in amino acids: CASRTTSGGADTQYF. The CDR3 DNA follows: TGTGCCAGCAGGACTACTAGCGGGGGGGCAGATACGCAGTATTTT.

This clonotype has a single count. CDR3 protein: CASSLAGGKTQYF. As DNA, the CDR3 is TGTGCCAGCAGCCTGGCGGGAGGGAAGACCCAGTACTTC. The genes are TRBV11-3 and TRBJ2-5; 9 nucleotides line up with TRBD2. In germline, CDR1 is SGHNT, CDR2 YENEEA. V was pared by 5 bases and J by 6 bases, with 4 bases of the junction left unmatched. The CDR3 has 13 residues.

The chain uses TRBV12-3 or TRBV12-4 and TRBJ2-2; D may be TRBD2 (6 bases). CDR3 length: 15 residues. V lost 4 bases to trimming and J lost 1 base, with 10 bases between them. CDR3 DNA sequence: TGTGCCAGCAGTTCCGGGACTTGGAACACCGGGGAGCTGTTTTTT. Translated: CASSSGTWNTGELFF.

The chain joins TRBV6-1 to TRBJ1-5, with D maybe TRBD1 (6 bases). Germline CDR1 is MNHNS and CDR2 is SASEGT. This CDR3 region has 13 residues. The V end was cut by 8 bases, the J end by 7 bases, with 15 bases between. CDR3 DNA sequence: TGTGCCAGCCAGGGGCGGGGTACCCAGCCCCAGCATTTT. Its protein product is CASQGRGTQPQHF.

The table lists this clonotype with a few counts. The chain joins TRBV4-2 to TRBJ1-1; no clear D gene. Germline CDR1 LGHNA, CDR2 YNFKEQ. The CDR3 has 16 amino acids. V was clipped by 3 bases and J by 0 bases, with 14 bases between them. The CDR3 reads CASSHLGSTMNTEAFF. CDR3 sequence (DNA): TGTGCCAGCAGCCATCTGGGCAGTACCATGAACACTGAAGCTTTCTTT.

The V and J genes are TRBV19 and TRBJ2-7; D ambiguous. Trimming removed 6 bases from V and 5 bases from J, with 26 bases in between. Germline CDR1 LNHDA, CDR2 SQIVND (reference sequence). This CDR3 comprises 17 residues. CDR3 loop: CASSRQPPGGRSDEQYF. CDR3 nucleotides: TGTGCCAGTAGCCGACAACCCCCAGGTGGTAGGAGTGACGAGCAGTACTTC.

The CDR3 nucleotides read TGCAGTGCTGAGACTAGCGGGGGGGCGGATGAGCAGTTCTTC. Translation gives CSAETSGGADEQFF. This chain uses TRBV20-1 with TRBJ2-1; TRBD2 matches 14 bases. The CDR3 length is 14 residues. Looked up from germline, CDR1 is DFQATT and CDR2 is SNEGSKA (reference sequence). Trimming removed 5 bases from V and 8 bases from J; junction bases left unmatched: 5.

The genes are TRBV27 and TRBJ2-4, with unresolved D. Trimming shortened V by 3 bases and J by 7 bases, and 10 bases separated the two germline ends. The germline gives CDR1 MNHEY, CDR2 SMNVEV (reference sequence). The CDR3 length is 13 residues. CDR3 sequence reads: CASSLPYGNIQYF. The CDR3 region has the DNA TGTGCCAGCAGTTTGCCGTACGGGAACATTCAGTACTTC.

The CDR3 is CASSLTGELFF. As DNA, the CDR3 is TGTGCCAGCAGCCTCACCGGGGAGCTGTTTTTT. This chain connects TRBV6-6 to TRBJ2-2; D ambiguous. Trimming removed 6 bases at V and 4 bases at J, with 3 bases between. Germline CDR1 reads MNHNY; CDR2 reads SVGAGI (reference sequence). The CDR3 is 11 amino acids.

This sequence joins TRBV20-1 and TRBJ2-6; 14 nucleotides align to TRBD2. There are 19 residues in the CDR3. CDR1 is DFQATT, CDR2 SNEGSKA, per germline (reference sequence). With 1 base clipped from V and 3 bases from J, the junction kept 8 bases outside the gene matches. CDR3 bases: TGCAGTGCTAGAGCCTTTGGGGGGACTAGCGGGGGTGGGGCCAACGTCCTGACTTTC. It encodes CSARAFGGTSGGGANVLTF.

This rearrangement joins TRBV12-3 or TRBV12-4 to TRBJ2-3; 11 nucleotides match TRBD2. This CDR3 contains 18 residues. This chain's CDR3 is CVTRPGLAGGTSTDTQYF. The DNA of the CDR3 is TGTGTCACTCGACCGGGGCTAGCGGGGGGAACTAGCACAGATACGCAGTATTTT.

There are a few counts of this clonotype. The V gene is TRBV30, the J gene TRBJ2-7; D is perhaps TRBD1 or TRBD2 (5 bases each). Trimming left V 0 bases short and J 5 bases short, with 14 bases between. Germline V CDR1 and CDR2: GTSNPN, SVGIG (reference sequence). The CDR3 runs 14 residues. CDR3 in DNA: TGTGCCTGGAGTGTTCAGGGAGCGGTACACGAGCAGTACTTC. This sequence encodes CAWSVQGAVHEQYF. Supplemented by reference TRBV30 and TRBJ2-7, the full variable domain reads SQTIHQWPATLVQPVGSPLSLECTVEGTSNPNLYWYRQAAGRGLQLLFYSVGIGQISSEVPQNLSASRPQDRQFILSSKKLLLSDSGFYLCAWSVQGAVHEQYFGPGTRLTVT.

The chain combines TRBV7-9 with TRBJ1-1; D might be TRBD1 (6 bases). V was cut by 6 bases and J by 7 bases, with 18 bases left in between. Per the germline V gene, CDR1 is SEHNR and CDR2 is FQNEAQ (reference sequence). CDR3 size: 14 residues. As DNA, the CDR3 is TGTGCCAGCAGTTCCAGGGAGGGGGTAGGTGAAGCTTTCTTT. Encoded protein: CASSSREGVGEAFF.

The V call is TRBV6-9, the J call TRBJ2-3; 8 bases fit TRBD1. The CDR3 contains 16 residues. The V gene's germline CDR1 is MNHGY and CDR2 SVAAGI. The V and J ends lost 0 bases and 4 bases, in that order; junction bases with no gene match: 6. CDR3 amino acids: CASSYSKMTGADTQYF. CDR3 bases: TGTGCCAGCAGTTATTCGAAAATGACAGGGGCAGATACGCAGTATTTT.

This chain connects TRBV19 to TRBJ1-1; TRBD1 aligns across 8 bases. CDR3 length: 17 residues. CDR1 is LNHDA and CDR2 is SQIVND in the germline V gene (reference sequence). The ends lost 2 bases at V and 3 bases at J; junction bases unmatched: 11. CDR3 in DNA: TGTGCCAGTAGTATACGCAAGGGACAGGTGACAGACACTGAAGCTTTCTTT. Translated: CASSIRKGQVTDTEAFF.

The chain is built from TRBV11-2 and TRBJ1-6; D is unclear. Germline loops: CDR1 SGHAT, CDR2 FQNNGV. The CDR3 is 14 amino acids. V lost 0 bases and J lost 3, with 3 bases in between. The CDR3 DNA sequence: TGTGCCAGCAGCTTAGACAGCTATAATTCACCCCTCCACTTT. The encoded protein is CASSLDSYNSPLHF.

This clonotype rates as medium-sized. J is TRBJ2-6 and V is TRBV19; D remains ambiguous. Germline assignment: CDR1 LNHDA and CDR2 SQIVND (reference sequence). There are 15 residues in the CDR3. The V and J ends lost 3 bases and 0 bases respectively, with 6 bases between them. CDR3 sequence reads: CASSIPSSGANVLTF. The DNA for the CDR3 is TGTGCCAGTAGTATTCCGAGCTCTGGGGCCAACGTCCTGACTTTC.

To note about this clonotype: A read error is possible here, since a much larger clone lies one base away. J is TRBJ2-2 and V is TRBV19; D is unresolved. Trimming removed 5 bases at V and 4 bases at J, with 14 bases between. The V gene's germline CDR1 is LNHDA and CDR2 SQIVND (reference sequence). There are 15 residues in the CDR3. CDR3 DNA sequence: TGTGCCAGTAGTGTAGGTCCAGTCGTCACCGGGGAGCTGTTTTTT. Protein product: CASSVGPVVTGELFF.

A few counts support this clonotype. The chain is built from TRBV6-1 and TRBJ2-3; D could derive from TRBD1 or TRBD2 (5 bases each). This CDR3 spans 12 amino acids. Per the germline V gene, CDR1 is MNHNS and CDR2 is SASEGT. Between the trimmed V and J ends, which lost 8 bases and 3 bases, there was a span of 9 bases. CDR3 DNA: TGTGCCAGCCGGTGGGGGACAGATACGCAGTATTTT. It encodes CASRWGTDTQYF.

This clonotype was detected a few times. V gene TRBV7-2 combines with J gene TRBJ2-2, with D unclear. The CDR3 sequence is 14 residues long. Germline V gives CDR1 SGHTA, CDR2 FQGNSA. V lost 3 bases, J lost 7 bases, and 12 bases lay in between. DNA for the CDR3: TGTGCCAGCAGCTTGGCCTCAGTTTACGGGGAGCTGTTTTTT. Protein sequence: CASSLASVYGELFF.